This TCR beta chain was documented in a study of T cell changes during pregnancy in multiple sclerosis. Per the germline V gene, CDR1 is MNHEY and CDR2 is SVGAGI. The CDR3 has 15 residues. V was cut by 0 bases and J by 7 bases, with 15 bases left in between. Generated by immunoSEQ multiplex PCR, the TCRdb table keeps only in-frame clones and is missing some. The table has 35,000 to 50,000 clones, about 88% seen once. Sequences were derived from CD4+ T cells from peripheral blood mononuclear cells, sampled in the second trimester of pregnancy. J is TRBJ1-2 and V is TRBV6-5, with D hard to call. This clonotype was sampled from a female donor with multiple sclerosis, enrolled in a pregnancy study. Here the CDR3 DNA reads TGTGCCAGCAGTTACTCGATCCTCCTAGAGGGTGGCTACACCTTC. This translates into CASSYSILLEGGYTF.